This TCR beta chain was retrieved from a study of spatial heterogeneity in lung cancer (dated 2019 in TCRdb). For context, the study as a whole: The donors were 60 to 80 patients from the lung TRACERx cohort who had early-stage, untreated non-small cell lung cancer. Follow-up PBMC samples were sequenced whenever available, with the median time to follow-up being about 2 years after resection. More beta-chain than alpha-chain transcripts were consistently detected, likely reflecting higher beta-chain transcript abundance. In the raw uncorrected reads, each unique combination of TCR and UMI appeared more than ten times on average. TCR alpha and beta repertoires were quantitatively compared across multiple tumor regions, matched nontumor lung and blood in non-small cell lung cancer. TCR repertoire features were related to nonsynonymous mutation counts determined by whole-exome sequencing of tumor tissue. Both alpha and beta chains were TCR-sequenced in samples taken at surgery, namely 220 tumor regions, 62 to 65 matched nontumor lung samples and over 55 PBMC samples.

The paper as a whole reports these results and caveats: Ubiquitous expanded tumor TCRs showed up in blood more often at tumor resection than at routine follow-up. Additional single-cell paired TCR alpha and beta sequencing was considered necessary to confirm, at a functional level, the hypothesis that regional TCRs recognize regional mutations. Only approximately 13 patients were included in the comparisons of baseline and follow-up blood repertoires.

This clonotype appeared a few times. Its recognized antigen is unknown. Nothing much larger sits one base from this clone, and base qualities are not available. This specimen's time point label, per the study, means: blood at routine non-recurrence follow-up after resection. Whole RNA extracted from tumor and nontumor lung tissue, or from cryopreserved PBMC samples, was used for TCR sequencing without cell sorting. Patients were selected for TCR sequencing only if sufficient RNA was available from at least two tumor regions. Preparation of the library involved 5' RACE. TCRdb shows the sequencer as NextSeq 500. In the TCR library protocol, a unique molecular identifier was attached to each TCR cDNA molecule so that PCR and sequencing errors could be corrected. In the source study's methods: TCR identification, UMI-based error correction and CDR3 extraction were performed with Decombinator tools. Expanded TCRs were defined as those above a frequency of 2 per 1,000, corresponding to the top 1% of the tumor frequency distribution. Renyi diversity was calculated using the R vegan package after each repertoire was subsampled 100 times to 5,000 TCRs. CDR3 similarity networks were built from amino acid triplet string-kernel similarity, with CDR3s being connected when pairwise similarity was above 0.82. The public reads were reprocessed in TCRdb via fastp at Q25 and MiXCR, keeping in-frame beta chains. Here each entry gathers all rows of one CDR3 protein and keeps the most common genes and DNA. TCRdb, rather than the study authors, made the V and J calls. This sample comprises 25,000 to 30,000 distinct CDR3 sequences, approximately 6% of them detected only once. The top ten clonotypes cover around a fifth of the sample.

The sample in question was PBMCs, obtained at follow-up. This TCR derives from a male donor with early-stage non-small cell lung cancer.

The CDR3 protein is CASSVGSGAGGRPAGELFF. The DNA is as follows: TGTGCCAGCAGCGTAGGATCGGGAGCGGGAGGCCGACCGGCCGGGGAGCTGTTTTTT. The rearrangement joined TRBV9 to TRBJ2-2, with 9 bases aligning to TRBD2. The CDR3 has 19 amino acids, counting the end cysteine and phenylalanine. Kept here is only the CDR3 DNA, which spans 57 bases and is read in frame from base 1. The CDR1 and CDR2 encoded by the germline V gene are SGDLS and YYNGEE. At the junction V is shortened by 0 bases and J by 6 bases; bases outside the gene matches: 15.